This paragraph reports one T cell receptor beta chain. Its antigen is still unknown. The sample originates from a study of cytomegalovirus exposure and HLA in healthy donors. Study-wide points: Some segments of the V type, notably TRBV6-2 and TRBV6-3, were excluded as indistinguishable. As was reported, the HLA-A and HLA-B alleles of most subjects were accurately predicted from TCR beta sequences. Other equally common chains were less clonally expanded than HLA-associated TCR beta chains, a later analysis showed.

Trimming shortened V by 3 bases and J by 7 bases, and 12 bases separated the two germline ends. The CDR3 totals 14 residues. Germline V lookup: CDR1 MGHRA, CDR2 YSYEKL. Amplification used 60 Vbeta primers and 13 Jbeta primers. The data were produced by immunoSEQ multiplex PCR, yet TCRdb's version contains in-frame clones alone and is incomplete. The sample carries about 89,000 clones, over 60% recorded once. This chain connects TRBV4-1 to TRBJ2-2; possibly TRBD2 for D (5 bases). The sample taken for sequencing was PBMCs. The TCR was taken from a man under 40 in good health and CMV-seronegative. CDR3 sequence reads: CASSQEAGVGELFF. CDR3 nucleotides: TGCGCCAGCAGCCAGGAGGCTGGGGTCGGGGAGCTGTTTTTT.